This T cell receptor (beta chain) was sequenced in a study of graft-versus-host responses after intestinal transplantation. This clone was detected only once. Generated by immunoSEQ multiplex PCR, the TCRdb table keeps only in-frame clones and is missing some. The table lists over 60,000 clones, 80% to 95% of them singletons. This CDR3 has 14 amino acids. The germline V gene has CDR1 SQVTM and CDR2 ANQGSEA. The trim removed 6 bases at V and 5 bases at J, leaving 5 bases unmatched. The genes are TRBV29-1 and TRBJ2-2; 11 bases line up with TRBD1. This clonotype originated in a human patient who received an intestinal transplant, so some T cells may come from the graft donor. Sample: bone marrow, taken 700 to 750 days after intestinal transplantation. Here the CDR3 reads CSVVDRGRTGELFF. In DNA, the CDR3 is TGCAGCGTCGTGGACAGGGGGCGAACCGGGGAGCTGTTTTTT.